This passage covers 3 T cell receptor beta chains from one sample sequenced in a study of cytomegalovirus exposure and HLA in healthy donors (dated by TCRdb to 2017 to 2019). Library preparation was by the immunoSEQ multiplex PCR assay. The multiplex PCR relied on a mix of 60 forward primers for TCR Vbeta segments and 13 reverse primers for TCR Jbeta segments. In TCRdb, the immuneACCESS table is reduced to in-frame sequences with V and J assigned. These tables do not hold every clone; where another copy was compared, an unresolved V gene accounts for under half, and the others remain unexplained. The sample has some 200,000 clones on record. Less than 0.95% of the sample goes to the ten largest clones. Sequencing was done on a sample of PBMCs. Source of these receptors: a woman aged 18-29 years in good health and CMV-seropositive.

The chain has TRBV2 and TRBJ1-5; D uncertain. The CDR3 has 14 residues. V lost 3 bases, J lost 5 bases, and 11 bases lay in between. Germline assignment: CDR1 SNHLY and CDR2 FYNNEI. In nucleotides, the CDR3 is TGTGCCAGCAGTGAGGTTGGCAGTGATCAGCCCCAGCATTTT. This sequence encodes CASSEVGSDQPQHF. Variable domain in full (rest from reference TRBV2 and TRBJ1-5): EPEVTQTPSHQVTQMGQEVILRCVPISNHLYFYWYRQILGQKVEFLVSFYNNEISEKSEIFDDQFSVERPDGSNFTLKIRSTKLEDSAMYFCASSEVGSDQPQHFGDGTRLSIL.

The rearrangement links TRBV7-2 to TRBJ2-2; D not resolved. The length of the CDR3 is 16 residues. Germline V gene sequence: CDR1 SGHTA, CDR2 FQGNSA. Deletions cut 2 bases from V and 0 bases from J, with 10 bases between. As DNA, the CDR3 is TGTGCCAGCAGCTTATACAGTCAAGCGAACACCGGGGAGCTGTTTTTT. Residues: CASSLYSQANTGELFF.

The CDR3 DNA reads as TGTGCCAGCAGGGAGTTGGGGCTCCTGAACACTGAAGCTTTCTTT. It is translated as CASRELGLLNTEAFF. The J gene is TRBJ1-1, the V gene TRBV27; TRBD1 is a possible D gene (5 bases). V was clipped by 6 bases and J by 0 bases, with 14 bases between them. The CDR3 sequence is 15 residues long. Germline CDR1 MNHEY, CDR2 SMNVEV (reference sequence).